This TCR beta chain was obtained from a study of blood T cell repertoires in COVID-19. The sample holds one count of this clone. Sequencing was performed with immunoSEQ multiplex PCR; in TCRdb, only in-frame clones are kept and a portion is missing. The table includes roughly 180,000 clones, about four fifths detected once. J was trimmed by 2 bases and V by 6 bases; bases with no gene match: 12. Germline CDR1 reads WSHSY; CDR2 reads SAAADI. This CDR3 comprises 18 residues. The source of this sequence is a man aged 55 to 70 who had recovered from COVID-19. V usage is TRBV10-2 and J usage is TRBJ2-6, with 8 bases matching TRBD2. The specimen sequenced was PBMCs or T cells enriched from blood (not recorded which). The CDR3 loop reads CASSRTGGALAGANVLTF. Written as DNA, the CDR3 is TGCGCCAGCAGCAGAACGGGGGGGGCGTTGGCTGGGGCCAACGTCCTGACTTTC.